A selection of T cell receptor beta chains follows, all from one sample in a study of cytomegalovirus exposure and HLA in healthy donors. Libraries were prepared by immunoSEQ multiplex PCR; TCRdb keeps only in-frame clonotypes and omits some of them. In the table there are fewer than 200,000 clones, more than 75% of which are singletons. Input material: PBMCs. The receptors stem from a man in his forties or fifties in good health and CMV-seropositive. The CDR3 runs from the conserved cysteine through the conserved F or W. The D gene is left open where the match is weak. Clone size appears in some rows only: once, few, many, or a class for an expanded clone.

j_call,d_call,v_call,clone_size,cdr3_aa,cdr3_nt
TRBJ2-3,TRBD2,TRBV7-2,NA,CASSFTSGASTDTQYF,TGTGCCAGCAGCTTCACTAGCGGAGCTAGCACAGATACGCAGTATTTT
TRBJ1-1,NA,TRBV7-3,NA,CASSLRQNTEAFF,TGTGCCAGCAGCTTGAGACAGAACACTGAAGCTTTCTTT
TRBJ1-6,TRBD1,TRBV7-8,NA,CASSSGQGRRSPLHF,TGTGCCAGCAGCTCGGGACAGGGGAGGCGTTCACCCCTCCACTTT
TRBJ2-7,NA,TRBV10-1,NA,CASSEAGFGYYEQYF,TGCGCCAGCAGTGAGGCGGGGTTCGGCTACTACGAGCAGTACTTC
TRBJ2-7,NA,TRBV7-6,NA,CASSLGLNYEQYF,TGTGCCAGCAGCTTAGGACTGAACTACGAGCAGTACTTC
TRBJ1-2,TRBD1,TRBV28,NA,CASSFFSKDRAGGYTF,TGTGCCAGCAGTTTTTTCTCCAAGGACAGGGCGGGTGGCTACACCTTC
TRBJ1-4,TRBD1,TRBV18,few,CASSPGIGTDNEKLFF,TGTGCCAGCTCACCGGGCATCGGGACAGATAATGAAAAACTGTTTTTT
TRBJ1-1,NA,TRBV15,NA,CATSNQGQSNTEAFF,TGTGCCACCAGCAATCAAGGACAGTCGAACACTGAAGCTTTCTTT
TRBJ2-7,TRBD1,TRBV30,NA,CAWSGRGEQYF,TGTGCCTGGAGTGGCAGGGGGGAGCAGTACTTC
TRBJ2-7,TRBD2,TRBV6-1,NA,CASSEPGLAGKGYEQYF,TGTGCCAGCAGTGAACCGGGACTAGCGGGGAAGGGGTACGAGCAGTACTTC
TRBJ2-1,TRBD2,TRBV11-2,NA,CASSLVLAGYNEQFF,TGTGCCAGCAGCTTAGTACTAGCGGGCTACAATGAGCAGTTCTTC
TRBJ1-1,NA,TRBV18,NA,CASSPRDTRPFAEAFF,TGTGCCAGCTCACCACGGGACACCCGCCCCTTTGCTGAAGCTTTCTTT
TRBJ2-7,NA,TRBV2,NA,CASSSLAFEQYF,TGTGCCAGCAGTTCCTTAGCGTTCGAGCAGTACTTC
TRBJ2-5,TRBD2,TRBV7-2,once,CASSVGRAGTKIETQYF,TGTGCCAGCAGCGTGGGAAGAGCCGGGACTAAAATAGAGACCCAGTACTTC
TRBJ1-1,NA,TRBV5-1,NA,CASSSPLGEGITEAFF,TGCGCCAGCAGCTCACCCTTGGGGGAGGGGATCACTGAAGCTTTCTTT
TRBJ2-7,NA,TRBV10-3,NA,CAIKGALGPSYEQYF,TGTGCCATCAAAGGGGCTCTAGGACCTTCCTACGAGCAGTACTTC
TRBJ2-7,TRBD1,TRBV6-1,NA,CASRVRDRGPYEQYF,TGTGCCAGCAGGGTCCGGGACAGGGGGCCCTACGAGCAGTACTTC
TRBJ1-5,TRBD1,TRBV5-1,few,CASSLGTGNSNQPQHF,TGCGCCAGCAGCTTGGGGACAGGGAATAGCAATCAGCCCCAGCATTTT
TRBJ1-2,TRBD1,TRBV6-5,once,CASSFFRDRVFESTF,TGTGCCAGCAGTTTCTTCCGGGACAGGGTGTTCGAGTCCACCTTC
TRBJ2-1,NA,TRBV5-1,few,CASSLGGQRVEQFF,TGCGCCAGCAGCTTGGGGGGACAGCGGGTGGAGCAGTTCTTC
TRBJ2-1,NA,TRBV11-2,NA,CASSLAMGHYNEQFF,TGTGCCAGCAGCTTAGCGATGGGCCACTACAATGAGCAGTTCTTC
TRBJ2-2,TRBD2,TRBV11-2,NA,CASSPAGGGGELFF,TGTGCCAGCAGCCCCGCCGGGGGGGGCGGGGAGCTGTTTTTT
TRBJ2-5,TRBD1,TRBV11-2,NA,CASSPINRDRNSLETQYF,TGTGCCAGCAGCCCTATCAACCGGGACAGAAACTCCTTAGAGACCCAGTACTTC
TRBJ1-1,NA,TRBV6-1,NA,CASTFPGKNTEAFF,TGTGCCAGCACTTTCCCGGGAAAGAACACTGAAGCTTTCTTT
TRBJ1-1,TRBD1,TRBV7-8,once,CASSLADRVSLNTEAFF,TGTGCCAGCAGCTTAGCGGACAGGGTCTCCCTGAACACTGAAGCTTTCTTT
TRBJ2-1,TRBD2,TRBV28,NA,CASRPGLAGGGQFF,TGTGCCAGCAGGCCGGGACTAGCGGGAGGGGGGCAGTTCTTC
TRBJ2-5,TRBD2,TRBV9,few,CASSPRGGQETQYF,TGTGCCAGCAGCCCACGGGGGGGACAAGAGACCCAGTACTTC
TRBJ1-1,TRBD1,TRBV27,NA,CASSPFDRDTEAFF,TGTGCCAGCAGTCCTTTCGACAGGGACACTGAAGCTTTCTTT
TRBJ1-2,NA,TRBV28,NA,CASSRGYGYTF,TGTGCCAGCTCAAGGGGCTATGGCTACACCTTC
TRBJ1-2,TRBD1,TRBV7-9,NA,CASSLDSGGHGYTF,TGTGCCAGCAGCTTAGACTCAGGGGGCCATGGCTACACCTTC
TRBJ1-4,NA,TRBV7-9,few,CASSPVTGVNEKLFF,TGTGCCAGCAGCCCCGTGACAGGCGTCAATGAAAAACTGTTTTTT
TRBJ1-2,TRBD1,TRBV6-5,NA,CASSNWDRGIYTF,TGTGCCAGCAGTAACTGGGACAGGGGGATCTACACCTTC
TRBJ1-5,NA,TRBV2,NA,CASSPGFSNQPQHF,TGTGCCAGCAGCCCAGGGTTTAGCAATCAGCCCCAGCATTTT
TRBJ2-7,NA,TRBV7-2,NA,CASSWNSGGRSEQYF,TGTGCCAGCAGCTGGAACTCCGGGGGACGGTCCGAGCAGTACTTC
TRBJ2-1,NA,TRBV29-1,once,CSVVADHSYNEQFF,TGCAGCGTTGTAGCGGACCATTCCTACAATGAGCAGTTCTTC
TRBJ2-1,NA,TRBV4-1,NA,CASSQDELGHEQFF,TGCGCCAGCAGCCAAGATGAACTGGGGCATGAGCAGTTCTTC
TRBJ1-2,NA,TRBV19,NA,CASTISSSNGYTF,TGTGCCAGTACCATCAGCAGTAGCAATGGCTACACCTTC
TRBJ2-2,TRBD2,TRBV6-1,NA,CASSETPPDLAGGPTGELFF,TGTGCCAGCAGTGAAACCCCACCCGATCTAGCGGGGGGGCCCACCGGGGAGCTGTTTTTT
TRBJ2-3,TRBD2,TRBV19,once,CASSTLAGGRDTQYF,TGTGCCAGTAGTACTCTAGCGGGAGGAAGAGATACGCAGTATTTT
TRBJ1-2,TRBD1,TRBV27,once,CASSLYRGSGYTF,TGTGCCAGCAGTTTATACAGGGGCTCGGGCTACACCTTC
TRBJ2-2,NA,TRBV27,NA,CASSRAGELFF,TGTGCCAGCAGTCGCGCCGGGGAGCTGTTTTTT
TRBJ2-2,TRBD2,TRBV7-8,NA,CASSQLRLAGAGELFF,TGTGCCAGCAGCCAACTACGGCTAGCGGGGGCCGGGGAGCTGTTTTTT
TRBJ2-1,TRBD2,TRBV10-3,NA,CAISEGLAGGFEQFF,TGTGCCATCAGTGAGGGACTAGCGGGAGGTTTTGAGCAGTTCTTC
TRBJ2-2,TRBD1,TRBV6-1,NA,CASSVNRGAQYTGELFF,TGTGCCAGCAGTGTAAACAGGGGTGCTCAATACACCGGGGAGCTGTTTTTT
TRBJ1-5,NA,TRBV7-2,NA,CASSPWGGADNQPQHF,TGTGCCAGCAGCCCTTGGGGGGGCGCGGACAATCAGCCCCAGCATTTT
TRBJ2-2,TRBD2,TRBV4-1,NA,CASSQDLGLENTGELFF,TGCGCCAGCAGCCAAGATTTGGGACTAGAGAACACCGGGGAGCTGTTTTTT
TRBJ2-5,NA,TRBV6-6,NA,CASSYSARRETQYF,TGTGCCAGCAGTTACTCAGCTCGGAGGGAGACCCAGTACTTC